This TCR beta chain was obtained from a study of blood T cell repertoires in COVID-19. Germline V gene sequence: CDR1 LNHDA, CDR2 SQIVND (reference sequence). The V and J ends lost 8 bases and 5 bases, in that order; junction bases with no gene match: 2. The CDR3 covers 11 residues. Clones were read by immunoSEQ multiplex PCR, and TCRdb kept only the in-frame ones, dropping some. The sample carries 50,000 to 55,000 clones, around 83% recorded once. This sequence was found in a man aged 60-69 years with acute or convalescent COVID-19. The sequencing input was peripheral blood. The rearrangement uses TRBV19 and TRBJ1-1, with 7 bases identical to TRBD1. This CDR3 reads CASHRGTEAFF. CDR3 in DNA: TGTGCCAGTCACAGGGGAACTGAAGCTTTCTTT.